These 18 T cell receptor beta chains originate from one sample sequenced in a study of CD8 T cells in ankylosing spondylitis. TCRdb called the 5' RACE reads again in MiXCR, with one record for every CDR3 protein. Of 400,000 or so distinct CDR3 sequences in the sample, 20% to 30% were seen once. Antigens of these TCRs are unknown. Overall study results and limits: Within ankylosing spondylitis blood, a TCR beta motif made up of roughly eight highly homologous variants appeared to be characteristic.

Material: blood, either unsorted or a sorted T cell fraction (not recorded which). Source of these receptors: a male donor with ankylosing spondylitis.

This chain connects TRBV7-2 to TRBJ2-7; no clear D. This CDR3 has 14 amino acids. V lost 3 bases and J 0 bases, leaving 9 bases between the germline ends. Germline V gene sequence: CDR1 SGHTA, CDR2 FQGNSA. The CDR3 nucleotides are TGTGCCAGCAGCTTGGGCGTGAGCTCCTACGAGCAGTACGTC. Its translation is CASSLGVSSYEQYV.

This clonotype has a handful of counts. The J gene is TRBJ2-1, the V gene TRBV2, with 7 bases matching TRBD2. The J segment lost 9 bases and the V segment lost 0 bases, leaving 14 bases of the junction unmatched. The CDR3 covers 17 residues. Per the germline V gene, CDR1 is SNHLY and CDR2 is FYNNEI. In DNA form, the CDR3 reads TGTGCCAGCAGTGAAGCGCTTGGGGGGGAGGGCGGCCTTGAGCAGTTCTTC. The encoded protein is CASSEALGGEGGLEQFF. Full variable domain (remainder filled in from reference TRBV2 and TRBJ2-1): EPEVTQTPSHQVTQMGQEVILRCVPISNHLYFYWYRQILGQKVEFLVSFYNNEISEKSEIFDDQFSVERPDGSNFTLKIRSTKLEDSAMYFCASSEALGGEGGLEQFFGPGTRLTVL.

This sequence joins TRBV12-3 or TRBV12-4 and TRBJ2-1, with D unclear. The CDR3 is 16 amino acids. V was pared by 4 bases and J by 0 bases, with 13 bases between. The CDR3 DNA reads TGTGCCAGCAGTTCCAGACCTATTGACTCCTACAATGAGCAGTTCTTC. Translated, it gives CASSSRPIDSYNEQFF.

This clonotype has only a few counts. CDR3 sequence (DNA): TGTGCCAGCAGCCTCCTCGGAATCTACGAGCAGTACTTC. It yields the protein CASSLLGIYEQYF. The V and J genes are TRBV7-2 and TRBJ2-7; D remains unclear. The CDR3 runs to 13 residues. Trimming cost V 5 bases and J 3 bases, with 11 bases left between them. The germline gives CDR1 SGHTA, CDR2 FQGNSA. The full variable domain, its missing parts supplied by reference TRBV7-2 and TRBJ2-7, is GAGVSQSPSNKVTEKGKDVELRCDPISGHTALYWYRQSLGQGLEFLIYFQGNSAPDKSGLPSDRFSAERTGGSVSTLTIQRTQQEDSAVYLCASSLLGIYEQYFGPGTRLTVT.

As DNA, the CDR3 is TGTGCCAGCAGCTGGCATGTGGCTGCTGAAGCTTTCTTT. Protein sequence: CASSWHVAAEAFF. This rearrangement joins TRBV7-2 to TRBJ1-1; D not certain. Germline values: CDR1 SGHTA, CDR2 FQGNSA. CDR3 length: 13 residues. Deletions cut 4 bases from V and 6 bases from J, with 12 bases between.

The chain is built from TRBV24-1 and TRBJ2-5, with 7 bases matching TRBD1. With 7 bases clipped from V and 4 bases from J, the junction kept 5 bases outside the gene matches. This CDR3 is 13 amino acids long. CDR1 is KGHDR and CDR2 is SFDVKD in the germline V gene. CDR3 coding DNA: TGTGCCACCAGCAGGGGGTACGGAGAGACCCAGTACTTC. It encodes CATSRGYGETQYF.

This clonotype appeared many times. The gene calls are TRBV5-1 and TRBJ1-2; D is undetermined. Germline V CDR1 and CDR2: SGHRS, YFSETQ. V was cut by 5 bases and J by 3 bases, with 11 bases left in between. The CDR3 sequence is 13 residues long. CDR3 DNA: TGCGCCAGCAGAGATGACTCCTACTATGGCTACACCTTC. Translated, it gives CASRDDSYYGYTF. Combining the CDR3 with reference TRBV5-1 and TRBJ1-2 gives the whole variable domain KAGVTQTPRYLIKTRGQQVTLSCSPISGHRSVSWYQQTPGQGLQFLFEYFSETQRNKGNFPGRFSGRQFSNSRSEMNVSTLELGDSALYLCASRDDSYYGYTFGSGTRLTVV.

This clonotype has a handful of counts. V usage is TRBV28 and J usage is TRBJ2-3; D might be TRBD1 or TRBD2, each matching 5 bases. V was pared by 2 bases and J by 4 bases, with 19 bases between. The germline V gene encodes CDR1 MDHEN and CDR2 SYDVKM. This CDR3 has 17 residues. CDR3 coding DNA: TGTGCCAGCAGTTTACCGGGGCCCGGGCCGGGCTCAGATACGCAGTATTTT. Translation: CASSLPGPGPGSDTQYF.

The CDR3 coding sequence is TGTGCCAGCAGCTTCCCCGTTATTGCGGGGGCTGGAAACACCATATATTTT. Translated, it gives CASSFPVIAGAGNTIYF. V and J are TRBV7-8 and TRBJ1-3, with D maybe TRBD1 (5 bases). Germline V gene sequence: CDR1 SGHVS, CDR2 FQNEAQ. CDR3 length: 17 amino acids. With 3 bases removed from V and 2 bases from J, the gap between germline ends came to 17 bases. The complete variable domain, with remaining parts taken from reference TRBV7-8 and TRBJ1-3, reads GAGVSQSPRYKVAKRGQDVALRCDPISGHVSLFWYQQALGQGPEFLTYFQNEAQLDKSGLPSDRFFAERPEGSVSTLKIQRTQQEDSAVYLCASSFPVIAGAGNTIYFGEGSWLTVV.

This clonotype was seen only a few times. V and J are TRBV24-1 and TRBJ2-7; TRBD1 might be the D (5 bases). This CDR3 comprises 12 residues. V lost 6 bases to trimming and J lost 7 bases, with 12 bases between them. Germline V lookup: CDR1 KGHDR, CDR2 SFDVKD. CDR3 in DNA: TGTGCCACCAGTCCAGGGATGGGGGAGCAGTACTTC. Encoded protein: CATSPGMGEQYF.

V and J are TRBV5-1 and TRBJ2-1; no firm D call. V was shortened by 3 bases and J by 10 bases, with 8 bases between the two germline ends. This CDR3 is 11 amino acids long. Looked up from germline, CDR1 is SGHRS and CDR2 is YFSETQ. CDR3: CASSSDLEQFF. The CDR3 nucleotides read TGCGCCAGCAGCTCTGATCTAGAGCAGTTCTTC.

The V gene is TRBV24-1, the J gene TRBJ2-1, with D possibly being TRBD2 (6 bases). Trimming removed 3 bases at V and 4 bases at J, with 21 bases between. The CDR3 runs 18 residues. CDR1 and CDR2 (germline): KGHDR, SFDVKD. For the CDR3, the DNA is TGTGCCACCAGTGATCAGAGGGCGGCGGGGACTTCTTACAATGAGCAGTTCTTC. The encoded protein is CATSDQRAAGTSYNEQFF.

CDR3 in amino acids: CASSQRGYEQYV. As DNA, the CDR3 is TGTGCCAGCAGCCAAAGGGGCTACGAGCAGTACGTC. The chain uses TRBV7-2 and TRBJ2-7; the D gene is possibly TRBD1 (5 bases). This CDR3 is built from 12 residues. Germline-derived CDR1 and CDR2 are SGHTA and FQGNSA. Between the trimmed V and J ends, which lost 5 bases and 3 bases, there was a span of 8 bases.

This clonotype was observed a few times. The chain recombines TRBV29-1 with TRBJ2-1; D unclear. Per the germline V gene, CDR1 is SQVTM and CDR2 is ANQGSEA. The CDR3 spans 13 residues. The ends were cut back, 3 bases at V and 5 bases at J, with 11 bases in the middle. The CDR3 reads CSVDGLDDNEQFF. The CDR3 nucleotides are TGCAGCGTTGACGGTCTGGATGACAATGAGCAGTTCTTC.

This clonotype turned up a few times. The V call is TRBV11-2, the J call TRBJ2-1, with 10 positions matching TRBD2. CDR1 and CDR2 from the germline V gene are SGHAT and FQNNGV. The CDR3 has 21 amino acids. V gave up 2 bases and J gave up 0 bases; unmatched junction bases: 16. Here the CDR3 reads CASSLPGLAEVKMSSYNEQFF. The CDR3 nucleotides read TGTGCCAGCAGCTTACCCGGACTAGCGGAGGTAAAGATGAGCTCCTACAATGAGCAGTTCTTC. Full variable domain (missing parts from reference TRBV11-2 and TRBJ2-1): EAGVAQSPRYKIIEKRQSVAFWCNPISGHATLYWYQQILGQGPKLLIQFQNNGVVDDSQLPKDRFSAERLKGVDSTLKIQPAKLEDSAVYLCASSLPGLAEVKMSSYNEQFFGPGTRLTVL.

This clonotype was detected only once. The V and J genes are TRBV29-1 and TRBJ1-2, with a weak D call TRBD1 (6 bases). V was shortened by 5 bases and J by 5 bases, with 15 bases between the two germline ends. The CDR3 is 13 residues long. Germline values: CDR1 SQVTM, CDR2 ANQGSEA. For the CDR3, the DNA is TGCAGCGTTCAACGCACAGGGCAATATGGCTACACCTTC. Encoded protein: CSVQRTGQYGYTF.

This clonotype was recorded a few times. The chain joins TRBV27 to TRBJ2-7; D is ambiguous. With 3 bases removed from V and 1 base from J, the gap between germline ends came to 10 bases. The CDR3 loop spans 14 amino acids. Germline-derived CDR1 and CDR2 are MNHEY and SMNVEV (reference sequence). The CDR3 nucleotides read TGTGCCAGCAGTTTGTACTACCTTTCCTACGAGCAGTACTTC. It yields the protein CASSLYYLSYEQYF.

The gene calls are TRBV5-1 and TRBJ1-4; 9 bases are a match to TRBD1. The CDR3 is 14 amino acids. Germline values: CDR1 SGHRS, CDR2 YFSETQ. Germline trimming cut 3 bases from V and 8 bases from J; bases unmatched to any gene: 5. This chain's CDR3 is CASSWGQGQEKLFF. For the CDR3, the DNA is TGCGCCAGCAGCTGGGGACAGGGTCAGGAAAAACTGTTTTTT.